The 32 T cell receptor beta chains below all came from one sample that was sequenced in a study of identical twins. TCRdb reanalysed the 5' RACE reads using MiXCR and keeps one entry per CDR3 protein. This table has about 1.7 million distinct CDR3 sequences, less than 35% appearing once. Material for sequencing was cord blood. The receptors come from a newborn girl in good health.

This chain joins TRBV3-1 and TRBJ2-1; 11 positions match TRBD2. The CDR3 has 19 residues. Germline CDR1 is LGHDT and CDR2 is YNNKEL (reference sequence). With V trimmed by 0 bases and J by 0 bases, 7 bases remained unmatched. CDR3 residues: CASSQERPSGGSSYNEQFF. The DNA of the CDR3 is TGTGCCAGCAGCCAAGAACGGCCTAGCGGGGGGAGCTCCTACAATGAGCAGTTCTTC.

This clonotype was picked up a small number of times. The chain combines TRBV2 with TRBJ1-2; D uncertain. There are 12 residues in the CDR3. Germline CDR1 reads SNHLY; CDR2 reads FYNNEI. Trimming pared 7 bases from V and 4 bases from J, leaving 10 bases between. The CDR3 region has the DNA TGTGCCAGCACCCAAAAGGTCTATGGCTACACCTTC. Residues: CASTQKVYGYTF.

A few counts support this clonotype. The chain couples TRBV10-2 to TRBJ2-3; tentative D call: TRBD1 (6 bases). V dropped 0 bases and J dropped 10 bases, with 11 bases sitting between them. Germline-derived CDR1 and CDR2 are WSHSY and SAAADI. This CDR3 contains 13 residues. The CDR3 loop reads CASSESTGTAQYF. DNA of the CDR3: TGCGCCAGCAGTGAGTCGACAGGAACTGCGCAGTATTTT.

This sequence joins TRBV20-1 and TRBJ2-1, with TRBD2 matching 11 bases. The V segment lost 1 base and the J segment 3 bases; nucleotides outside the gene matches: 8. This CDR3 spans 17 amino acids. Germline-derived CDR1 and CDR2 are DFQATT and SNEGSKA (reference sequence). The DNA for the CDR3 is TGCAGTGCTAGAGGGGCCCTAGCGGGAGGATTCTACAATGAGCAGTTCTTC. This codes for CSARGALAGGFYNEQFF.

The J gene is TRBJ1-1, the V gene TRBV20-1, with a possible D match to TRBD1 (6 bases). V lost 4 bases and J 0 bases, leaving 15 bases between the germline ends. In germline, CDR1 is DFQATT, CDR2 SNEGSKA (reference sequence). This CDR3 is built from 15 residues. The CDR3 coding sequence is TGCAGTGCTACCGACCCGGGACACCTGAACACTGAAGCTTTCTTT. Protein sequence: CSATDPGHLNTEAFF.

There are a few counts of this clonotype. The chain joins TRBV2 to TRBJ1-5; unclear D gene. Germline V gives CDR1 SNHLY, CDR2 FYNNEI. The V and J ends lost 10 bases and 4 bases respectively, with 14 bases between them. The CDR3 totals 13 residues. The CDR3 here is CATRRYSNQPQHF. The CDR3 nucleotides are TGTGCCACTAGAAGGTACAGTAATCAGCCCCAGCATTTT.

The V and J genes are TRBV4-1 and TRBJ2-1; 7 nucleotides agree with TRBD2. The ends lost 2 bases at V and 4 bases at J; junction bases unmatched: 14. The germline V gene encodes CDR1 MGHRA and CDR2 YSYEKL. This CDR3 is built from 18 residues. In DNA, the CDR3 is TGCGCCAGCAGCCAAACAACATTCACTAGCGAGACATACAATGAGCAGTTCTTC. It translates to CASSQTTFTSETYNEQFF.

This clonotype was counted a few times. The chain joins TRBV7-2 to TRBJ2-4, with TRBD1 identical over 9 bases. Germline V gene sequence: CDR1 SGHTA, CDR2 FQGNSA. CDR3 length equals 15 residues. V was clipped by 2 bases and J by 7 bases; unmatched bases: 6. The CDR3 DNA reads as TGTGCCAGCAGCTTATGGGACAGGGAATCGAACATTCAGTACTTC. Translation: CASSLWDRESNIQYF.

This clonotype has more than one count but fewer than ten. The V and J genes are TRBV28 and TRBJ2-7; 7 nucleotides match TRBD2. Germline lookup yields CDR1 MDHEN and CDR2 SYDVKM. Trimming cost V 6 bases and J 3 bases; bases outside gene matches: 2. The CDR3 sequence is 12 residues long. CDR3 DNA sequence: TGTGCCAGCAGGCGGGAGAACTACGAGCAGTACTTC. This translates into CASRRENYEQYF.

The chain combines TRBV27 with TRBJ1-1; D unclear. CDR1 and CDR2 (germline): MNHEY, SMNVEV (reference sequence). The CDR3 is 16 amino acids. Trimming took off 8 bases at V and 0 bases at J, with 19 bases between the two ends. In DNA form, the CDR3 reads TGTGCCAGCTCTTTATCCAGGCGGGGAATGAACACTGAAGCTTTCTTT. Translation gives CASSLSRRGMNTEAFF.

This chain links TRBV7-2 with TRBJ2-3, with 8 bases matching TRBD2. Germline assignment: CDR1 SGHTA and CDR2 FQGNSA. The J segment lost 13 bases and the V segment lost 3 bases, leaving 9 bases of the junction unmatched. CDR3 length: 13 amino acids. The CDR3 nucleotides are TGTGCCAGCAGCTTTGGATCGGGGGGGGTTAAGTATTTT. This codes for CASSFGSGGVKYF.

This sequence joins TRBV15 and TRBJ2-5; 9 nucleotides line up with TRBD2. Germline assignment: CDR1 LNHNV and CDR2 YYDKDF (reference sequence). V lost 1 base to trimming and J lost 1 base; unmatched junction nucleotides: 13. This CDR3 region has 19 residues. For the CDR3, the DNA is TGTGCCACCAGCAGAGCCCGTGGAGCGGGGGGCGCAGTCCAAGAGACCCAGTACTTC. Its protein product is CATSRARGAGGAVQETQYF.

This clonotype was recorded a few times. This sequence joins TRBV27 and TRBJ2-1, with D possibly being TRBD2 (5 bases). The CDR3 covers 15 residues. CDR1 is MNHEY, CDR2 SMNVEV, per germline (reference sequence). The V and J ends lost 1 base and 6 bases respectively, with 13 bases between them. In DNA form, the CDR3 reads TGTGCCAGCAGTTTATTGGGTCGGACTGGCAATGAGCAGTTCTTC. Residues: CASSLLGRTGNEQFF.

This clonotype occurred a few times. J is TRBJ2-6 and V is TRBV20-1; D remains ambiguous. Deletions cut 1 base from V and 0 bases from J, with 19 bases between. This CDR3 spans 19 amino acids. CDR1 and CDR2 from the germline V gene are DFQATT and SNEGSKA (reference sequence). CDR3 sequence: CSARGQERQILSGANVLTF. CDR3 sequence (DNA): TGCAGTGCTAGAGGCCAGGAGAGACAAATCCTCTCTGGGGCCAACGTCCTGACTTTC.

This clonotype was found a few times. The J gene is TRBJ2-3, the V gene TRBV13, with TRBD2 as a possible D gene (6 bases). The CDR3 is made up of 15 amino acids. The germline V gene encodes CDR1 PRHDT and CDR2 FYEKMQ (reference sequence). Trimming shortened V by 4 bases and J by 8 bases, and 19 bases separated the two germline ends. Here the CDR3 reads CASSSRLVPVGTQYF. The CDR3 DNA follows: TGTGCCAGCAGCTCCAGACTAGTCCCTGTTGGTACGCAGTATTTT.

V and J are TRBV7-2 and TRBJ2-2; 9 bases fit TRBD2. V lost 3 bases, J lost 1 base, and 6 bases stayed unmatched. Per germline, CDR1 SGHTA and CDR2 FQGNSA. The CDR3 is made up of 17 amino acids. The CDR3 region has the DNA TGTGCCAGCAGCTTTGCGAAGACTAGCGGGAACACCGGGGAGCTGTTTTTT. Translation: CASSFAKTSGNTGELFF. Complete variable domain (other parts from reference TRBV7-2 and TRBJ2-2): GAGVSQSPSNKVTEKGKDVELRCDPISGHTALYWYRQSLGQGLEFLIYFQGNSAPDKSGLPSDRFSAERTGGSVSTLTIQRTQQEDSAVYLCASSFAKTSGNTGELFFGEGSRLTVL.

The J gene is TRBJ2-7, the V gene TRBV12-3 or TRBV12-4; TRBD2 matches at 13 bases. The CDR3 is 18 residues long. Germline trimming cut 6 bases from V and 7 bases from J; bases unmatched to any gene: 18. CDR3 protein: CASSRSGLAGTPYNEQYF. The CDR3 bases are TGTGCCAGCAGCCGTTCGGGACTAGCGGGGACCCCTTACAATGAGCAGTACTTC.

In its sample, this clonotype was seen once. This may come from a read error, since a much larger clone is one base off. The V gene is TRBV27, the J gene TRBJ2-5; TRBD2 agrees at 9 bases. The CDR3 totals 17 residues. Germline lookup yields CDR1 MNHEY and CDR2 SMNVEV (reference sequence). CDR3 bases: TGTGCCAGCAGTTTCCTAGCGGGGAAGTCCGACCAAGAGACCCGGTACTTC. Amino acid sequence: CASSFLAGKSDQETRYF.

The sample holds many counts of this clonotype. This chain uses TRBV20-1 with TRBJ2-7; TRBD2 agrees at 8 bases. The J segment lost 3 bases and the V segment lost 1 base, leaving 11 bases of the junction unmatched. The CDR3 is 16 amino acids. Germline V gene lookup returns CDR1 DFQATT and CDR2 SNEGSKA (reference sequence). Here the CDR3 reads CSARAGAGAVSYEQYF. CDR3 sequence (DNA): TGCAGTGCTAGAGCGGGAGCGGGAGCGGTTAGCTACGAGCAGTACTTC.

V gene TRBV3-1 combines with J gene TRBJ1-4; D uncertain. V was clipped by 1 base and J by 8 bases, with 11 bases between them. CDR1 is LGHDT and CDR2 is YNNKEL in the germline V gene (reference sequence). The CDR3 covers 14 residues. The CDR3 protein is CASSQGPGGEKLFF. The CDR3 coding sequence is TGTGCCAGCAGCCAAGGGCCGGGTGGAGAAAAACTGTTTTTT.

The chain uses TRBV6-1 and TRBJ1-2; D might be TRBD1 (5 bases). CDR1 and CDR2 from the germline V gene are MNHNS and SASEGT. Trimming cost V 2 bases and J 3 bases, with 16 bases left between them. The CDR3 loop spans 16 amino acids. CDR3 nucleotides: TGTGCCAGCAGTGAACTAACCGCGAGGGGTGACTATGGCTACACCTTC. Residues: CASSELTARGDYGYTF.

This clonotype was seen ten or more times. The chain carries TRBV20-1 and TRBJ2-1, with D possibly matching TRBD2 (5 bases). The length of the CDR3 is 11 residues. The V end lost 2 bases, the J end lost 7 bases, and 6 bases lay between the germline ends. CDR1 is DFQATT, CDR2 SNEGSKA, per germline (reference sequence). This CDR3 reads CSARRGNEQFF. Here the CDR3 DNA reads TGCAGTGCTAGACGGGGAAATGAGCAGTTCTTC.

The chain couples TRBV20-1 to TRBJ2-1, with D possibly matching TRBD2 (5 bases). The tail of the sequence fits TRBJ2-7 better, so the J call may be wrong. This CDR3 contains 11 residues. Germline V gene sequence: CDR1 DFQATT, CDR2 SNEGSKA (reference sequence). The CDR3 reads CSERAYNEQYF. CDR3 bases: TGCAGTGAGAGGGCTTACAATGAGCAGTACTTC.

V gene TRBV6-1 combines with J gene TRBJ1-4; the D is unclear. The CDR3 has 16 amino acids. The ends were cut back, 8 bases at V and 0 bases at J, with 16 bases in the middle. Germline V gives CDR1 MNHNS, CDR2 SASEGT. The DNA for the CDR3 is TGTGCCAGCGGTCGGCGGGGAGGGACAACTAATGAAAAACTGTTTTTT. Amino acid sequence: CASGRRGGTTNEKLFF.

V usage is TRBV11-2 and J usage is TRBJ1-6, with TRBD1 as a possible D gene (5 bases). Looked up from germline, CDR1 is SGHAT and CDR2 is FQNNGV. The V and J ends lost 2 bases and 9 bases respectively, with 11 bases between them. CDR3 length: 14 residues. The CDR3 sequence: CASSLQGPSSPLHF. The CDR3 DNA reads TGTGCCAGCAGCTTACAGGGCCCCAGTTCACCCCTCCACTTT.

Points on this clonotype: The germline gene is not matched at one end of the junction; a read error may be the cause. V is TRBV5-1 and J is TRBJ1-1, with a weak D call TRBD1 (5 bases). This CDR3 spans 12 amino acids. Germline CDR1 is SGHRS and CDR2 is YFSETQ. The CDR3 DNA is TGTGCCAGCAGCTTGGGGGGAGTTGAAGCTTTCTTT. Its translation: CASSLGGVEAFF.

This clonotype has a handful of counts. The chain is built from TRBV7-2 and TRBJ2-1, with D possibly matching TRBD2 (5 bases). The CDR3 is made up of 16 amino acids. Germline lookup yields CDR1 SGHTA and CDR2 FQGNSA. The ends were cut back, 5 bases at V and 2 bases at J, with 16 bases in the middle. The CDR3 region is CASSPSLASAYNEQFF. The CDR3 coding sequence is TGTGCCAGCAGCCCATCGCTAGCTTCCGCCTACAATGAGCAGTTCTTC. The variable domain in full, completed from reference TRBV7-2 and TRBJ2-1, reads GAGVSQSPSNKVTEKGKDVELRCDPISGHTALYWYRQSLGQGLEFLIYFQGNSAPDKSGLPSDRFSAERTGGSVSTLTIQRTQQEDSAVYLCASSPSLASAYNEQFFGPGTRLTVL.

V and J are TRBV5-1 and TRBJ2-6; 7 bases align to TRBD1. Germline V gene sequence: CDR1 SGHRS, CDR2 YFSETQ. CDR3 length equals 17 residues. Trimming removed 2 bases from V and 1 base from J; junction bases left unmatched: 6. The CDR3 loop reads CASSLGTAPSGANVLTF. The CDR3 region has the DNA TGCGCCAGCAGCTTAGGGACAGCCCCGTCTGGGGCCAACGTCCTGACTTTC.

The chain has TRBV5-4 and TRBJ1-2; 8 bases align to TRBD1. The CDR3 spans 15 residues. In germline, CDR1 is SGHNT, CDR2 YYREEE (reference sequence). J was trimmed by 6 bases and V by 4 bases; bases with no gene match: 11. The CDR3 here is CASSRTGQGTDGYTF. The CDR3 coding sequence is TGTGCCAGCAGCCGGACAGGGCAGGGAACGGATGGCTACACCTTC.

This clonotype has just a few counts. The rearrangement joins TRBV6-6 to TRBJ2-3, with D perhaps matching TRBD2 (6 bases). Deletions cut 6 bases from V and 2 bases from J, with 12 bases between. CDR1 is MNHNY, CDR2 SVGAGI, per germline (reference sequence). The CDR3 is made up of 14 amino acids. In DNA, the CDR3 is TGTGCCAGCAGGCGCGGGACTTCCACAGATACGCAGTATTTT. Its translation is CASRRGTSTDTQYF.

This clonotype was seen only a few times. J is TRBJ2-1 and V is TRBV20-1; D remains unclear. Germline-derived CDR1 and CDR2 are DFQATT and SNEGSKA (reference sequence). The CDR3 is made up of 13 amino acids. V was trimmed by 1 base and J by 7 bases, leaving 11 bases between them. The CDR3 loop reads CSARGPYSNEQFF. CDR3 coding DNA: TGCAGTGCTAGAGGGCCTTACTCTAATGAGCAGTTCTTC.

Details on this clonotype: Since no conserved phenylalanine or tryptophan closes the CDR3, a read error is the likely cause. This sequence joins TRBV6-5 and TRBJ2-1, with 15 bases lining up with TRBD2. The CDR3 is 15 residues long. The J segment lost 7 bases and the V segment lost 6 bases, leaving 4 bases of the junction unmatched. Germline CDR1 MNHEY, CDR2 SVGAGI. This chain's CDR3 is CASSQGTSGRNEQFL. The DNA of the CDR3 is TGTGCCAGCAGCCAGGGGACTAGCGGGAGGAATGAGCAGTTCTTG.